Listed below are T cell receptor beta chains from one sample, sequenced in a study of spatial heterogeneity in lung cancer. TCRdb analysed the 5' RACE reads with MiXCR anew, one entry per CDR3 protein. The sample has about 45,000 distinct CDR3 sequences, about 12% seen once. The starting material was PBMCs, obtained at surgery. The origin of the receptors is a female donor with early-stage non-small cell lung cancer. Both conserved end residues are part of each CDR3. The order of the fields is clone size, D gene, J gene, V gene, CDR3 protein, CDR3 DNA. D genes are given only for firm matches. Clone size is stated in some rows and not others, as once, few, many or a class when expanded.

clone_size: few; d_call: NA; j_call: TRBJ2-1; v_call: TRBV6-5; cdr3_aa: CASTPLGTRERNEQFF; cdr3_nt: TGTGCCAGCACTCCACTGGGAACTAGAGAACGGAATGAGCAGTTCTTC
clone_size: few; d_call: NA; j_call: TRBJ2-1; v_call: TRBV15; cdr3_aa: CATSRGGVTSDNEQFF; cdr3_nt: TGTGCCACCAGCAGAGGAGGGGTCACGAGTGACAATGAGCAGTTCTTC
clone_size: many; d_call: NA; j_call: TRBJ2-7; v_call: TRBV11-2; cdr3_aa: CASSPGRRPGEQYF; cdr3_nt: TGTGCCAGCAGCCCAGGGCGTCGGCCTGGCGAGCAGTACTTC
clone_size: many; d_call: TRBD1; j_call: TRBJ2-7; v_call: TRBV11-2; cdr3_aa: CASSLDPGTGFEQYF; cdr3_nt: TGTGCCAGCAGCTTAGACCCCGGGACAGGATTCGAGCAGTACTTC
clone_size: many; d_call: NA; j_call: TRBJ2-2; v_call: TRBV5-5; cdr3_aa: CASSFVPGELFF; cdr3_nt: TGTGCCAGCAGCTTTGTACCCGGGGAGCTGTTTTTT
clone_size: few; d_call: TRBD1; j_call: TRBJ2-7; v_call: TRBV7-2; cdr3_aa: CASSLLGQGYEQYF; cdr3_nt: TGTGCCAGCAGCTTACTCGGACAGGGCTACGAGCAGTACTTC
clone_size: NA; d_call: TRBD1; j_call: TRBJ2-5; v_call: TRBV6-6; cdr3_aa: CASSHGQGDVETQYF; cdr3_nt: TGTGCCAGCAGCCACGGACAGGGGGATGTAGAGACCCAGTACTTC
clone_size: NA; d_call: NA; j_call: TRBJ2-3; v_call: TRBV6-5; cdr3_aa: CASSYGMLSTDTQYF; cdr3_nt: TGTGCCAGCAGTTACGGTATGCTGAGCACAGATACGCAGTATTTT
clone_size: many; d_call: NA; j_call: TRBJ1-1; v_call: TRBV7-6; cdr3_aa: CASSLTPDRSTEAFF; cdr3_nt: TGTGCCAGCAGCTTAACTCCCGACAGATCCACTGAAGCTTTCTTT
clone_size: many; d_call: TRBD2; j_call: TRBJ2-1; v_call: TRBV12-3/TRBV12-4; cdr3_aa: CASTLPGLGDEQFF; cdr3_nt: TGTGCCAGCACTTTACCTGGACTAGGGGATGAGCAGTTCTTC
clone_size: NA; d_call: TRBD1; j_call: TRBJ2-1; v_call: TRBV7-3; cdr3_aa: CASSLAAGGFNEQFF; cdr3_nt: TGTGCCAGCAGCTTAGCGGCAGGGGGCTTCAATGAGCAGTTCTTC
clone_size: NA; d_call: NA; j_call: TRBJ1-2; v_call: TRBV3-1; cdr3_aa: CASSQVTGDGYTF; cdr3_nt: TGTGCCAGCAGCCAAGTCACGGGGGATGGCTACACCTTC
clone_size: NA; d_call: NA; j_call: TRBJ2-5; v_call: TRBV29-1; cdr3_aa: CSVDYRGSETQYF; cdr3_nt: TGCAGCGTTGATTATCGGGGCAGTGAGACCCAGTACTTC
clone_size: many; d_call: NA; j_call: TRBJ2-1; v_call: TRBV20-1; cdr3_aa: CSAETLISYNEQFF; cdr3_nt: TGCAGTGCTGAAACTTTGATCTCCTACAATGAGCAGTTCTTC
clone_size: many; d_call: NA; j_call: TRBJ1-5; v_call: TRBV6-6; cdr3_aa: CASSWRTRDSNQPQHF; cdr3_nt: TGTGCCAGCAGTTGGAGGACAAGGGATAGCAATCAGCCCCAGCATTTT
clone_size: NA; d_call: TRBD2; j_call: TRBJ2-7; v_call: TRBV2; cdr3_aa: CASSGRGIHEQYF; cdr3_nt: TGTGCCAGCTCAGGGCGGGGGATCCACGAGCAGTACTTC
clone_size: NA; d_call: NA; j_call: TRBJ1-1; v_call: TRBV7-9; cdr3_aa: CASSESWNTEAFF; cdr3_nt: TGTGCCAGCAGCGAGAGTTGGAACACTGAAGCTTTCTTT
clone_size: NA; d_call: NA; j_call: TRBJ1-1; v_call: TRBV6-1; cdr3_aa: CASRLTGPTEAFF; cdr3_nt: TGTGCCAGCAGATTAACAGGGCCCACTGAAGCTTTCTTT
clone_size: NA; d_call: TRBD2; j_call: TRBJ2-5; v_call: TRBV7-2; cdr3_aa: CASSLGVSGGQETQYF; cdr3_nt: TGTGCCAGCAGCTTAGGGGTTAGCGGGGGACAAGAGACCCAGTACTTC
clone_size: few; d_call: NA; j_call: TRBJ2-2; v_call: TRBV7-2; cdr3_aa: CASSPLGVSGELFF; cdr3_nt: TGTGCCAGCAGCCCTCTCGGAGTGTCGGGGGAGCTGTTTTTT
clone_size: few; d_call: TRBD2; j_call: TRBJ2-5; v_call: TRBV7-8; cdr3_aa: CASSSPGLAGEETQYF; cdr3_nt: TGTGCCAGCAGCTCGCCGGGACTAGCGGGGGAAGAGACCCAGTACTTC
clone_size: NA; d_call: NA; j_call: TRBJ2-7; v_call: TRBV20-1; cdr3_aa: CSAKNGPYEQYF; cdr3_nt: TGCAGTGCTAAGAATGGGCCCTACGAGCAGTACTTC
clone_size: many; d_call: NA; j_call: TRBJ2-2; v_call: TRBV7-7; cdr3_aa: CASSSIVGTGELFF; cdr3_nt: TGTGCTAGCAGCTCGATTGTGGGCACCGGGGAGCTGTTTTTT
clone_size: few; d_call: NA; j_call: TRBJ2-2; v_call: TRBV20-1; cdr3_aa: CSARDFSENTGELFF; cdr3_nt: TGCAGTGCTAGAGATTTTTCAGAGAACACCGGGGAGCTGTTTTTT